This T cell receptor (beta chain) stems from a study of CD8 T cells in Susac syndrome. Comments on this clonotype: Its antigen is unknown.

The multiple sclerosis controls, all treatment-naive patients, had relapsing-remitting disease that was stable or active. General study points: The study conceded that relatively few individuals underwent its TCR sequencing and HLA analysis.

This CDR3 spans 12 amino acids. V dropped 8 bases and J dropped 0 bases, with 8 bases sitting between them. Germline V gene lookup returns CDR1 SEHNR and CDR2 FQNEAQ (reference sequence). Random hexamers served to reverse transcribe roughly 0.45 to 1 ug RNA. The TCR beta CDR3 was amplified by immunoSEQ multiplex PCR across 54 Vbeta, 13 Jbeta. TCRdb re-called the immunoSEQ multiplex PCR reads through MiXCR, storing one row per CDR3 protein. The repertoire holds some 300,000 distinct CDR3 sequences, with around nine tenths as singletons. V gene TRBV7-9 combines with J gene TRBJ2-7; D is ambiguous. This clonotype was sampled from a human donor with multiple sclerosis. What was sequenced was CD8+ T cells from PBMCs. The CDR3 sequence: CASSVNSYEQYF. CDR3 DNA: TGTGCCAGCTCCGTGAACTCCTACGAGCAGTACTTC.